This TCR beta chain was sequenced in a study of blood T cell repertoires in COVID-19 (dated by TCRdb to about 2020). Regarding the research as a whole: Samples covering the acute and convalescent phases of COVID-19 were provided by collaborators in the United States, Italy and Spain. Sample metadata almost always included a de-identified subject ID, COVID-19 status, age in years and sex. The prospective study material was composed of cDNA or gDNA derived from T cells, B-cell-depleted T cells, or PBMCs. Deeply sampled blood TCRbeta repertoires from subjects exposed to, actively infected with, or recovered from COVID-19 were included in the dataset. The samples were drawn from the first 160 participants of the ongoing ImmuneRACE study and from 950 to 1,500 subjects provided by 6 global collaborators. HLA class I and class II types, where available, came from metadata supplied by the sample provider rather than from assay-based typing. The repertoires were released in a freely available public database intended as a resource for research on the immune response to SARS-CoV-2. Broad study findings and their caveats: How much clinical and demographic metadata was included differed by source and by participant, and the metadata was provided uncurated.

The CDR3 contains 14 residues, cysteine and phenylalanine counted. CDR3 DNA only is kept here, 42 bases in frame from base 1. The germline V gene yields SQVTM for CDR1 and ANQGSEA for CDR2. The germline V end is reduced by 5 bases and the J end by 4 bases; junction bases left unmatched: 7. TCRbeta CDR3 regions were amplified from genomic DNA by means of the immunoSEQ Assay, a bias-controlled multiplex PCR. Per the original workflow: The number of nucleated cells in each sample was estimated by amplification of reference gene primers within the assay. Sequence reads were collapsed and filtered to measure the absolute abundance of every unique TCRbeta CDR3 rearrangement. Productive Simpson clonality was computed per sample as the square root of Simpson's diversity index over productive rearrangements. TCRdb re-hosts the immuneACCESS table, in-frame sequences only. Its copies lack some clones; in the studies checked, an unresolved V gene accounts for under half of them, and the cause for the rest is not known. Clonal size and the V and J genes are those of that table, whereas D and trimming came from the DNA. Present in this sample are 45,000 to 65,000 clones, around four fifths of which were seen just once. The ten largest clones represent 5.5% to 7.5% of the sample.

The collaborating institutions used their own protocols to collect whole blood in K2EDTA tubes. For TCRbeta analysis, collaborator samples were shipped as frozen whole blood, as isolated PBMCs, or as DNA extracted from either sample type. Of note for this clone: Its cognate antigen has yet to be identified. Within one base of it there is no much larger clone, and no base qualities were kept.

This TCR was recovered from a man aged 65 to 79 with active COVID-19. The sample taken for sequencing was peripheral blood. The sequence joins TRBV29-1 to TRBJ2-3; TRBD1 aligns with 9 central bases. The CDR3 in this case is CSVRQGGAPDTQYF. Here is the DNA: TGCAGCGTTCGACAGGGGGGGGCCCCAGATACGCAGTATTTT.